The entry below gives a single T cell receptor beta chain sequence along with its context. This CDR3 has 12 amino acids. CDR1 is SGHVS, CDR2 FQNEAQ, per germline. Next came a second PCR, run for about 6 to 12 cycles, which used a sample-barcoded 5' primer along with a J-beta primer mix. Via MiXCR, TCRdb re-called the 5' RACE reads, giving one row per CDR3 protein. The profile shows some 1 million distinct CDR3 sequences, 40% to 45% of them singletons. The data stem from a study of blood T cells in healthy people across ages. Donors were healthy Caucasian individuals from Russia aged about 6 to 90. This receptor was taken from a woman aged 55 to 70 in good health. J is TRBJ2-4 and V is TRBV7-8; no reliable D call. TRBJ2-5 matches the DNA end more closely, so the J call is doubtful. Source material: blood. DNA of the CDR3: TGTGCCAGCAAGCAGTCTCAAGAGACCCAGTACTTC. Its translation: CASKQSQETQYF.